This T cell receptor beta chain is drawn from a study of blood T cell repertoires in COVID-19. This CDR3 is 14 amino acids long. The V gene's germline CDR1 is SEHNR and CDR2 FQNEAQ (reference sequence). Trimming cost V 1 base and J 1 base, with 7 bases left between them. This clone was counted only a few times. Libraries were prepared by immunoSEQ multiplex PCR; TCRdb keeps only in-frame clonotypes and omits some of them. The sample consists of 200,000 to 250,000 clones, roughly 90% of them appearing once. The sequencing input was peripheral blood. This receptor was taken from a woman aged 45-65 years with acute or convalescent COVID-19. The chain has TRBV7-9 and TRBJ1-1; D is undetermined. Here the CDR3 reads CASSLGAQNTEAFF. DNA of the CDR3: TGTGCCAGCAGCTTAGGGGCTCAGAACACTGAAGCTTTCTTT.